This entry lists 26 T cell receptor beta chains sequenced from one sample in a study of blood T cell repertoires in COVID-19. Sequencing was performed with immunoSEQ multiplex PCR; in TCRdb, only in-frame clones are kept and a portion is missing. The sample lists more than 85,000 clones, 80% occurring once. The sequencing sample was made of peripheral blood. These receptors were taken from a human donor in a cohort sampled during active or convalescent COVID-19.

The V and J genes are TRBV12-1 and TRBJ2-3; TRBD1 is the table's D call and was not checked against the DNA. TRBV12-1 is a pseudogene locus. This CDR3 contains 14 residues. The CDR3 spells CASSPPEGVDAQYF. CDR3 DNA: TGTGCCAGCAGCCCGCCTGAGGGGGTCGATGCGCAGTATTTT.

The chain couples TRBV24-1 to TRBJ2-2, with 8 bases aligning to TRBD1. The CDR3 covers 16 residues. Germline CDR1 is KGHDR and CDR2 is SFDVKD. J gave up 6 bases and V 8 bases, and 13 bases lay outside the gene matches. The DNA for the CDR3 is TGTGCCACCATCGGTCTGACAGGGGAACGGCCCGGGGAGCTGTTTTTT. Amino acid sequence: CATIGLTGERPGELFF.

This chain links TRBV5-6 with TRBJ2-4, with 9 bases aligning to TRBD1. Germline CDR1 and CDR2: SGHDT and YYEEEE. V shed 0 bases, J shed 1 base, and the junction held 8 bases outside the gene matches. The CDR3 is 18 amino acids. For the CDR3, the DNA is TGTGCCAGCAGCTTGGTAGCACAGGGGGCTTGGGCCAAAAACATTCAGTACTTC. As protein: CASSLVAQGAWAKNIQYF.

This clone appeared once. The chain combines TRBV6-2 or TRBV6-3 with TRBJ2-7; possible D gene TRBD1, 5 bases. The CDR3 has 16 residues. The germline CDR1 and CDR2 sequences are MNHEY and SVGEGT. Trimming stripped 2 bases from V and 0 bases from J, with 14 bases between. The CDR3 reads CASSYQRQIISYEQYF. The CDR3 DNA reads TGTGCCAGCAGTTACCAGCGACAGATCATCTCCTACGAGCAGTACTTC.

The genes are TRBV10-3 and TRBJ2-5; perhaps TRBD1 as D (5 bases). The length of the CDR3 is 14 residues. V lost 4 bases, J lost 5 bases, and 14 bases lay in between. Looked up from germline, CDR1 is ENHRY and CDR2 is SYGVKD. CDR3 protein: CAISAQGRTETQYF. The CDR3 DNA follows: TGTGCCATCAGTGCCCAGGGCCGCACGGAGACCCAGTACTTC.

The CDR3 sequence: CASSMGQGIGYTF. In DNA form, the CDR3 reads TGTGCCAGCAGCATGGGACAGGGGATAGGCTACACCTTC. The gene calls are TRBV11-2 and TRBJ1-2, with 10 bases that match TRBD1. CDR1 is SGHAT, CDR2 FQNNGV, per germline. The CDR3 covers 13 residues. V lost 5 bases to trimming and J lost 8 bases; unmatched junction nucleotides: 5.

This chain connects TRBV20-1 to TRBJ1-2; perhaps TRBD1 as D (5 bases). The germline V gene encodes CDR1 DFQATT and CDR2 SNEGSKA (reference sequence). The ends were cut back, 3 bases at V and 0 bases at J, with 20 bases in the middle. The CDR3 contains 17 residues. The CDR3 sequence is CSASRPSAGGTNYGYTF. The CDR3, as DNA: TGCAGTGCTAGTCGACCCTCGGCCGGGGGAACTAACTATGGCTACACCTTC.

V is TRBV5-1 and J is TRBJ1-6; 10 bases are a match to TRBD1. The CDR3 loop spans 14 amino acids. The J segment lost 13 bases and the V segment lost 2 bases, leaving 6 bases of the junction unmatched. Germline V gene lookup returns CDR1 SGHRS and CDR2 YFSETQ. The CDR3 spells CASSFGQGVNPLHF. CDR3 nucleotides: TGCGCCAGCAGCTTCGGACAGGGGGTGAACCCCCTCCACTTT.

The chain employs TRBV6-2 or TRBV6-3 and TRBJ2-7; D possibly corresponds to TRBD1 (5 bases). CDR3 length: 14 amino acids. V gave up 6 bases and J gave up 2 bases, with 14 bases separating them. Looked up from germline, CDR1 is MNHEY and CDR2 is SVGEGT. CDR3 sequence (DNA): TGTGCCAGCAGCCAACAGGTAGCTCCCTACGAGCAGTACTTC. It codes for CASSQQVAPYEQYF.

This clone was found once. The genes are TRBV7-2 and TRBJ2-1, with TRBD2 matching 8 bases. CDR1 is SGHTA and CDR2 is FQGNSA in the germline V gene. Unmatched junction bases numbered 6, after V lost 5 bases and J lost 3 bases. The CDR3 sequence is 15 residues long. In DNA, the CDR3 is TGTGCCAGCAGCGCGGGAGGCCAAAGCTACAATGAGCAGTTCTTC. It encodes CASSAGGQSYNEQFF.

V and J are TRBV28 and TRBJ2-5; TRBD1 matches at 11 bases. Germline assignment: CDR1 MDHEN and CDR2 SYDVKM. CDR3 size: 15 residues. V shed 5 bases, J shed 5 bases, and the junction held 7 bases outside the gene matches. The CDR3 region is CASSLRTGGSETQYF. The CDR3 region has the DNA TGTGCCAGCAGTCTTAGGACAGGGGGCTCTGAGACCCAGTACTTC.

The chain links TRBV19 to TRBJ2-7, with 11 bases aligning to TRBD2. Germline V gene data show CDR1 as LNHDA and CDR2 as SQIVND (reference sequence). This CDR3 region has 14 residues. The trim removed 7 bases at V and 2 bases at J, leaving 4 bases unmatched. CDR3 DNA sequence: TGTGCCAGTACAATAGCGGGGGGGCCCTACGAGCAGTACTTC. Protein product: CASTIAGGPYEQYF.

This chain links TRBV7-6 with TRBJ2-2; 10 nucleotides match TRBD1. The J segment lost 4 bases and the V segment lost 5 bases, leaving 7 bases of the junction unmatched. This CDR3 comprises 16 residues. Germline assignment: CDR1 SGHVS and CDR2 FNYEAQ. The CDR3 DNA reads as TGTGCCAGCAGCCCTCGGACAGGGGGGTCCACCGGGGAGCTGTTTTTT. It yields the protein CASSPRTGGSTGELFF.

The chain combines TRBV19 with TRBJ2-1, with 11 bases lining up with TRBD2. Trimming at V came to 6 bases and at J to 8 bases, leaving 3 bases not matched to a gene. The CDR3 is made up of 13 amino acids. Germline V lookup: CDR1 LNHDA, CDR2 SQIVND (reference sequence). This CDR3 reads CASRTSGGHEQFF. For the CDR3, the DNA is TGTGCCAGTAGAACTAGCGGGGGCCATGAGCAGTTCTTC.

This chain links TRBV11-2 with TRBJ2-4, with TRBD1 matching over 8 bases. CDR1 is SGHAT, CDR2 FQNNGV, per germline. This CDR3 has 15 residues. With V trimmed by 4 bases and J by 2 bases, 4 bases remained unmatched. CDR3 DNA: TGTGCCAGCAGCTCGCGGACAGGGACCAAAAACATTCAGTACTTC. It codes for CASSSRTGTKNIQYF.

This clone was recorded once. V gene TRBV12-3 or TRBV12-4 combines with J gene TRBJ2-7; D unresolved. The CDR3 length is 13 residues. Trimming left V 5 bases short and J 3 bases short, with 11 bases between. The CDR3 reads CASSLHPGYEQYF. Written as DNA, the CDR3 is TGTGCCAGCAGTCTGCATCCCGGCTACGAGCAGTACTTC.

The J gene is TRBJ2-3, the V gene TRBV5-1; the match to TRBD2 covers 11 bases. CDR3 length equals 19 residues. Unmatched junction bases numbered 13, after V lost 4 bases and J lost 0 bases. Germline V gene sequence: CDR1 SGHRS, CDR2 YFSETQ. CDR3 sequence (DNA): TGCGCCAGCAGCAGGGTGGTAGCGGGGGGGTCGACTAGCACAGATACGCAGTATTTT. It yields the protein CASSRVVAGGSTSTDTQYF. Together with reference TRBV5-1 and TRBJ2-3, the CDR3 gives the full variable domain: KAGVTQTPRYLIKTRGQQVTLSCSPISGHRSVSWYQQTPGQGLQFLFEYFSETQRNKGNFPGRFSGRQFSNSRSEMNVSTLELGDSALYLCASSRVVAGGSTSTDTQYFGPGTRLTVL.

This clone showed up just once. The V gene is TRBV7-8, the J gene TRBJ2-1, with D perhaps matching TRBD2 (6 bases). V lost 5 bases and J lost 2, with 16 bases in between. The germline V gene has CDR1 SGHVS and CDR2 FQNEAQ. CDR3 length: 16 amino acids. The CDR3 spells CASSRGGAVTYNEQFF. The CDR3 nucleotides read TGTGCCAGCAGCCGCGGAGGGGCCGTAACCTACAATGAGCAGTTCTTC.

J is TRBJ2-7 and V is TRBV6-5, with D maybe TRBD1 (6 bases). The V end lost 5 bases, the J end lost 1 base, and 9 bases lay between the germline ends. The CDR3 runs 13 residues. Germline CDR1 MNHEY, CDR2 SVGAGI. Here the CDR3 DNA reads TGTGCCAGCAGTCCAGGGGAATCCTACGAGCAGTACTTC. This encodes CASSPGESYEQYF.

The V gene is TRBV18, the J gene TRBJ2-5; D call uncertain. V dropped 5 bases and J dropped 2 bases, with 6 bases sitting between them. Germline V CDR1 and CDR2: KGHSH, LQKENI. The length of the CDR3 is 12 residues. The CDR3 reads CASSGIQETQYF. The CDR3 region has the DNA TGTGCCAGCTCAGGCATACAAGAGACCCAGTACTTC.

The rearrangement links TRBV10-3 to TRBJ2-3; 7 nucleotides line up with TRBD1. Per germline, CDR1 ENHRY and CDR2 SYGVKD. The ends lost 7 bases at V and 4 bases at J; junction bases unmatched: 8. The CDR3 runs 14 residues. The CDR3 here is CAITRQGDADTQYF. The CDR3 DNA sequence: TGTGCCATCACCAGACAGGGTGATGCAGATACGCAGTATTTT.

This chain links TRBV7-6 with TRBJ2-1; 10 nucleotides align to TRBD2. The germline CDR1 and CDR2 sequences are SGHVS and FNYEAQ. Germline trimming cut 1 base from V and 2 bases from J; bases unmatched to any gene: 14. The CDR3 is 20 residues long. This CDR3 reads CASSLVGLAYIGGAYNEQFF. As DNA, the CDR3 is TGTGCCAGCAGCTTAGTGGGACTAGCGTATATTGGGGGGGCCTACAATGAGCAGTTCTTC.

The chain has TRBV24-1 and TRBJ1-1; D is possibly TRBD1 (6 bases). The germline gives CDR1 KGHDR, CDR2 SFDVKD. V lost 4 bases and J lost 6, with 14 bases in between. The CDR3 runs 14 residues. The CDR3 loop is CATSDGGGKAEAFF. The CDR3 bases are TGTGCCACCAGTGACGGGGGGGGCAAGGCTGAAGCTTTCTTT.

This clone was recorded once. This sequence joins TRBV28 and TRBJ1-2; TRBD1 agrees at 10 bases. This CDR3 spans 18 amino acids. The ends lost 6 bases at V and 4 bases at J; junction bases unmatched: 17. Germline values: CDR1 MDHEN, CDR2 SYDVKM. The CDR3 is CASRPTLARDRGAYGYTF. CDR3 DNA: TGTGCCAGCAGACCAACCCTCGCCCGGGACAGGGGAGCCTATGGCTACACCTTC.

The CDR3 sequence is CAIKAPSDRGQQYF. CDR3 in DNA: TGTGCCATCAAAGCCCCCTCGGACAGGGGGCAGCAGTACTTC. The V and J genes are TRBV10-3 and TRBJ2-7, with 11 bases fitting TRBD1. CDR3 length equals 14 residues. Looked up from germline, CDR1 is ENHRY and CDR2 is SYGVKD. The V and J ends lost 7 bases and 8 bases, in that order; junction bases with no gene match: 10.

The CDR3 region has the DNA TGTGCCAGCAGTTTTGGGCTTGGGCAGTTCTTC. Its translation: CASSFGLGQFF. The V gene is TRBV28, the J gene TRBJ2-1; no definite D call. Trimming cost V 3 bases and J 12 bases, with 9 bases left between them. This CDR3 is built from 11 residues. Germline assignment: CDR1 MDHEN and CDR2 SYDVKM. The full variable domain, completed using reference TRBV28 and TRBJ2-1, is DVKVTQSSRYLVKRTGEKVFLECVQDMDHENMFWYRQDPGLGLRLIYFSYDVKMKEKGDIPEGYSVSREKKERFSLILESASTNQTSMYLCASSFGLGQFFGPGTRLTVL.